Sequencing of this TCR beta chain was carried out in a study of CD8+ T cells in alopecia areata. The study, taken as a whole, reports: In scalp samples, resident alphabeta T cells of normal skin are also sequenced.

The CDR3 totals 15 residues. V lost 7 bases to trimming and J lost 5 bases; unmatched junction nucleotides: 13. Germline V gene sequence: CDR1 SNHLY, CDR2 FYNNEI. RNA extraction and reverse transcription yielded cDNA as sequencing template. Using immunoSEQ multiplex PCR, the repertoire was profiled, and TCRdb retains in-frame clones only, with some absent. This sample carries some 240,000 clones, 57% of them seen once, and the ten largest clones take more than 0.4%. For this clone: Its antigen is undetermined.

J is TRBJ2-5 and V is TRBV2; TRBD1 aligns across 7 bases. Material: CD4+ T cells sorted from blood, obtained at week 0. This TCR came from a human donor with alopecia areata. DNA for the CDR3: TGTGCCAGCATTCGGAAGGGGGCCGACGTGGAGACCCAGTACTTC. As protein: CASIRKGADVETQYF. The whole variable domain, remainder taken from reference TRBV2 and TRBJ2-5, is EPEVTQTPSHQVTQMGQEVILRCVPISNHLYFYWYRQILGQKVEFLVSFYNNEISEKSEIFDDQFSVERPDGSNFTLKIRSTKLEDSAMYFCASIRKGADVETQYFGPGTRLLVL.